This T cell receptor beta chain was identified in a study of liver allograft versus peripheral blood T cells. At the level of the study: Recipients' peripheral blood supplied the T cell receptor repertoires against which those in transplanted livers were compared.

Germline V gives CDR1 SEHNR, CDR2 FQNEAQ (reference sequence). Trimming stripped 4 bases from V and 7 bases from J, with 11 bases between. This CDR3 is 13 amino acids long. This clonotype turned up a few times. Its target is not known. Using its own MiXCR run on the reads, TCRdb lists one record per CDR3 protein. The sample consists of about 12,000 distinct CDR3 sequences, over 25% of them appearing once. Study observations and caveats: Intragraft T cell receptor repertoires of liver allografts were reported to differ from peripheral blood repertoires.

This receptor was taken from a human patient who had a liver transplant. The graft donor may be the source of some T cells. The gene calls are TRBV7-9 and TRBJ1-5, with a possible D match to TRBD1 (6 bases). The CDR3 DNA follows: TGTGCCAGCAGCTCTGGGGGGGCGCAGCCCCAGCATTTT. Translating it yields CASSSGGAQPQHF.